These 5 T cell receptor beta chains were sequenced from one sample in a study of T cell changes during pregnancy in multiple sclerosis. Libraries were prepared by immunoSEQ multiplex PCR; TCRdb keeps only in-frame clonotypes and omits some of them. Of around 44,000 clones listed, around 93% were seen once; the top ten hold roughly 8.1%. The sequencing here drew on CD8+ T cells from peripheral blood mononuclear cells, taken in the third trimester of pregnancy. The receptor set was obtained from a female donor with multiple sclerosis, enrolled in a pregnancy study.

The CDR3 sequence is CASSSPGQANTEAFF. The CDR3 coding sequence is TGCGCCAGCAGCTCCCCGGGACAGGCGAACACTGAAGCTTTCTTT. The V and J genes are TRBV5-1 and TRBJ1-1, with 8 bases identical to TRBD1. Losses at the gene ends were 3 bases for V and 1 base for J; bases not matched to a gene: 5. CDR3 length: 15 amino acids. CDR1 and CDR2 from the germline V gene are SGHRS and YFSETQ. Combining the CDR3 with reference TRBV5-1 and TRBJ1-1 gives the whole variable domain KAGVTQTPRYLIKTRGQQVTLSCSPISGHRSVSWYQQTPGQGLQFLFEYFSETQRNKGNFPGRFSGRQFSNSRSEMNVSTLELGDSALYLCASSSPGQANTEAFFGQGTRLTVV.

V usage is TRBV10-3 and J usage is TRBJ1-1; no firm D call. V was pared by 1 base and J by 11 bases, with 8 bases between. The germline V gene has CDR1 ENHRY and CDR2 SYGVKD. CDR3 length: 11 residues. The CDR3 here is CAISEWSGAFF. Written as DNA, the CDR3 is TGTGCCATCAGTGAGTGGTCGGGGGCTTTCTTT.

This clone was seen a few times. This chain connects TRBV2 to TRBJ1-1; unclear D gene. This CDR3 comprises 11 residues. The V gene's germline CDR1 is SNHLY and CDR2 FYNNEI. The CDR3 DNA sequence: TGTGTTACGGTAGTCAATGCTGAAGCTTTCTTT. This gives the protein CVTVVNAEAFF.

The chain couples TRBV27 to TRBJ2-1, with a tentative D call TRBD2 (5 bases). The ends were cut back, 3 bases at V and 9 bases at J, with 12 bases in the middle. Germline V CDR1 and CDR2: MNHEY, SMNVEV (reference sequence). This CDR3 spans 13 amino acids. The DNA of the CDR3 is TGTGCCAGCAGTTTGCCGTCTAGCCGTGAGCAGTTCTTC. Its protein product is CASSLPSSREQFF.

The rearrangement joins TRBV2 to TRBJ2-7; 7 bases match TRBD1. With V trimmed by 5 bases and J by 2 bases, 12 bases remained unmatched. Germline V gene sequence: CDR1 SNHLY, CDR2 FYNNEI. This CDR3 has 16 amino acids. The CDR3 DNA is TGTGCCAGCAGTCCCACTGACAGGGACCAGACCTACGAGCAGTACTTC. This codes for CASSPTDRDQTYEQYF.